Each of the 4 T cell receptor beta chains below was sequenced from the same sample in a study of T cells expressing NK-cell markers. TCRdb reprocessed the 5' RACE reads and keeps a single row for each CDR3 protein, giving no DNA. Reported are over 100,000 distinct CDR3 sequences; the ten largest clones contain approximately 18%. Material: blood T cells: a sorted CD56 or NKG2C T cell subset, CD4+ or CD8+ T cells, or bulk PBMC T cells (not recorded which). Receptor source: a woman aged 18-69 years in good health.

The chain links TRBV6-2 or TRBV6-3 to TRBJ2-5. This CDR3 spans 14 amino acids. The germline CDR1 and CDR2 sequences are MNHEY and SVGEGT. This CDR3 is CASSYSSVTETQYF.

J is TRBJ2-7 and V is TRBV18; TCRdb calls TRBD1, which cannot be checked without DNA. The CDR3 is made up of 13 amino acids. Germline V gene data show CDR1 as KGHSH and CDR2 as LQKENI. CDR3: CASSPPRGYEQYF. Combining the CDR3 with reference TRBV18 and TRBJ2-7 gives the whole variable domain NAGVMQNPRHLVRRRGQEARLRCSPMKGHSHVYWYRQLPEEGLKFMVYLQKENIIDESGMPKERFSAEFPKEGPSILRIQQVVRGDSAAYFCASSPPRGYEQYFGPGTRLTVT.

V is TRBV14 and J is TRBJ2-1; TCRdb's D gene call, TRBD1, goes unchecked for lack of DNA. This CDR3 contains 15 residues. Germline loops: CDR1 SGHDN, CDR2 FVKESK. Here the CDR3 reads CASSPRTGGYNEQFF.

The chain links TRBV6-2 or TRBV6-3 to TRBJ2-2; the TCRdb D gene call, TRBD2, has no DNA to confirm it. CDR3 size: 15 residues. The germline V gene encodes CDR1 MNHEY and CDR2 SVGEGT. The CDR3 spells CASSTGLAGPGELFF.